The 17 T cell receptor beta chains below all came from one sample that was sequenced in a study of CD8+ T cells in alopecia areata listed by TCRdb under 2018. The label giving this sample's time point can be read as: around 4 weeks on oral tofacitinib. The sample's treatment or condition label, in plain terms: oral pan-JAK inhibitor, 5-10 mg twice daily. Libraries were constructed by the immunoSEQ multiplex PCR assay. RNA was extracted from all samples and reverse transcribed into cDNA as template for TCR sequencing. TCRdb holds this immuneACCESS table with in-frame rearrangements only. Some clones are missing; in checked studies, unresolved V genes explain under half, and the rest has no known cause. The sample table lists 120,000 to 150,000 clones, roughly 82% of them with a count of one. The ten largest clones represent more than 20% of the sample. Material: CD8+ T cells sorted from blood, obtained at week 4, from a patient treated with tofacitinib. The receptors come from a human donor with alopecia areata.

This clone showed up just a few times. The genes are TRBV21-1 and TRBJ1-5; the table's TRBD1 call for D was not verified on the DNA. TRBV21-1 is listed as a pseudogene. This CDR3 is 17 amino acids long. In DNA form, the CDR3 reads TGTGCCAGCAGCGACGGGACAGGGGGCTGTAGCAATCAGCCCCAGCATTTT. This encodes CASSDGTGGCSNQPQHF.

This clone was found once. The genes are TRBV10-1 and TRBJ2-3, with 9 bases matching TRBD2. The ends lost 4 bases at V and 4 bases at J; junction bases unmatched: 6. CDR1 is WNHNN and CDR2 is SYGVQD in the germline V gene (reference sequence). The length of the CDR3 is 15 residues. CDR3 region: CASSGASGAADTQYF. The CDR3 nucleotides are TGCGCCAGCAGTGGCGCTAGCGGGGCCGCAGATACGCAGTATTTT.

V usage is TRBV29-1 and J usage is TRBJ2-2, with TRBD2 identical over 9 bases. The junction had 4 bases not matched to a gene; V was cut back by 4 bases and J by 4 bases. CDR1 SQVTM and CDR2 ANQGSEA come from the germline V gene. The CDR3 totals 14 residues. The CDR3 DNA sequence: TGCAGCGTTGTAGAGCGGGGGGTCACCGGGGAGCTGTTTTTT. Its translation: CSVVERGVTGELFF.

The CDR3 sequence: CASSRGVGNEQFF. The CDR3 DNA is TGCGCCAGCTCTCGGGGGGTAGGCAATGAGCAGTTCTTC. The chain uses TRBV5-1 and TRBJ2-1; 7 bases agree with TRBD2. There are 13 residues in the CDR3. The germline V gene has CDR1 SGHRS and CDR2 YFSETQ. The V segment lost 7 bases and the J segment 6 bases; nucleotides outside the gene matches: 7.

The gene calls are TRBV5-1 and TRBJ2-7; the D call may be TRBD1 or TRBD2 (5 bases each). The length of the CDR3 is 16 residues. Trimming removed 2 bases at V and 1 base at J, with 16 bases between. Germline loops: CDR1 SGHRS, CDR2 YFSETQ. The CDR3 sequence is CASSFNTGLGSYEQYF. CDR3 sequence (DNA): TGCGCCAGCAGCTTCAATACGGGGCTCGGATCCTACGAGCAGTACTTC.

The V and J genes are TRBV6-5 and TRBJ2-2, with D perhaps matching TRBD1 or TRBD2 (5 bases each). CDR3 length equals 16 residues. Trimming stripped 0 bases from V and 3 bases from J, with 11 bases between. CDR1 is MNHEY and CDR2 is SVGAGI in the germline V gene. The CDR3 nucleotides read TGTGCCAGCAGTTACTCGAACGGGGCCCACACCGGGGAGCTGTTTTTT. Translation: CASSYSNGAHTGELFF.

The CDR3 is CASSGGTLDFVFF. Written as DNA, the CDR3 is TGCGCCAGCAGCGGTGGGACATTGGATTTTGTCTTCTTT. The V and J genes are TRBV4-1 and TRBJ1-1, with a possible D match to TRBD1 (6 bases). Germline CDR1 is MGHRA and CDR2 is YSYEKL. The CDR3 runs 13 residues. Trimming removed 5 bases from V and 14 bases from J, with 21 bases in between.

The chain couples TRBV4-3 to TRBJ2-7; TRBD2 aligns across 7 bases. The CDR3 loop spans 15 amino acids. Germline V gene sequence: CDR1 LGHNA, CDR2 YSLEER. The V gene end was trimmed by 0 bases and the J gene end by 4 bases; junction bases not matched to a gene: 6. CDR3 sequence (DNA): TGCGCCAGCAGCCAAGACGGGGGGTCACTTTACGAGCAGTACTTC. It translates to CASSQDGGSLYEQYF.

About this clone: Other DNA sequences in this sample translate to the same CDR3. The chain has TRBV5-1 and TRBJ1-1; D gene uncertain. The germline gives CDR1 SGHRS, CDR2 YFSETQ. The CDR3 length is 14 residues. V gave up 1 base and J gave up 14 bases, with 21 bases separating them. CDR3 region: CASSLNPPVTEAFF. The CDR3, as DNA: TGCGCCAGCAGCTTGAACCCGCCGGTCACTGAGGCCTTCTTT.

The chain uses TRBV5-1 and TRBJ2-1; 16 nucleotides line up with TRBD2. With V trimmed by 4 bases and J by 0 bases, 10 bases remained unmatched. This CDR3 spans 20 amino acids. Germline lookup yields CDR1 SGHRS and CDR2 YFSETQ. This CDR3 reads CASSPGVGLAGGPSYNEQFF. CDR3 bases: TGCGCCAGCAGCCCCGGCGTGGGACTAGCGGGGGGGCCCTCCTACAATGAGCAGTTCTTC.

CDR3 in amino acids: CASSQVLQGAEAFF. CDR3 sequence (DNA): TGCGCCAGCAGCCAAGTCCTACAGGGAGCCGAAGCTTTCTTT. The V and J genes are TRBV4-3 and TRBJ1-1; tentative D call: TRBD1 (6 bases). Trimming pared 1 base from V and 8 bases from J, leaving 14 bases between. The CDR3 consists of 14 residues. Germline CDR1 is LGHNA and CDR2 is YSLEER.

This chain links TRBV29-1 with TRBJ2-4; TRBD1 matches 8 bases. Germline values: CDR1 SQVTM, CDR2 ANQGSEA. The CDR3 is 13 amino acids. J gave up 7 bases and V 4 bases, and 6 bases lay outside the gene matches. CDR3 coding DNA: TGCAGCGTTGTCCGAGGACAGGGTAACATTCAGTACTTC. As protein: CSVVRGQGNIQYF.

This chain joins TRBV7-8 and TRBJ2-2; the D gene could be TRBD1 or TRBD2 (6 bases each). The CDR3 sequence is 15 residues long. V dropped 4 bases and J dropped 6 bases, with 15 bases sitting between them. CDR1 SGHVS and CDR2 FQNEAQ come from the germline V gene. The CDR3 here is CASSSNRDFPGELFF. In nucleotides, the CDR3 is TGTGCCAGCAGCTCGAACAGGGACTTCCCCGGGGAGCTGTTTTTT.

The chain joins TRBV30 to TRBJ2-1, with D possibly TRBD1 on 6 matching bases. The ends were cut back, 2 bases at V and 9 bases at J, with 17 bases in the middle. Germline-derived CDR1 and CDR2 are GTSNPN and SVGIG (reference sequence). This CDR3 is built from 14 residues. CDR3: CAWSSGAGASEQFF. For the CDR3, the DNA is TGTGCCTGGAGTTCCGGCGCAGGGGCCAGTGAGCAGTTCTTC.

The DNA for the CDR3 is TGTGCCAGCCGAGGGCCGGGAAGTTTGGCTTTCTTT. Translating it yields CASRGPGSLAFF. The chain employs TRBV6-5 and TRBJ1-1; D gene uncertain. Trimming took 8 bases from V and 11 from J, leaving 18 bases between them. The CDR3 has 12 amino acids. From germline, CDR1 is MNHEY and CDR2 SVGAGI.

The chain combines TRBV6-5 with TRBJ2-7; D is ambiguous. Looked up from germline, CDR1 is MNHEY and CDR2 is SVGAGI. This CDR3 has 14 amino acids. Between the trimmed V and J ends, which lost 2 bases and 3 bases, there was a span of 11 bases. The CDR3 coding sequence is TGTGCCAGCAGTTACGGTTGGGGAAACTACGAGCAGTACTTC. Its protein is CASSYGWGNYEQYF.

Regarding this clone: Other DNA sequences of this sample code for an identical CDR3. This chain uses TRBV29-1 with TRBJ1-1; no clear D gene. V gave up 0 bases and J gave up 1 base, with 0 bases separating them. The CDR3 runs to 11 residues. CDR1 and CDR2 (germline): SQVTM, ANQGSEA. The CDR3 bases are TGCAGCGTTGAAGAGAACACTGAAGCTTTCTTT. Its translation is CSVEENTEAFF.